This T cell receptor (beta chain) was recovered during a study of cytomegalovirus exposure and HLA in healthy donors. Study-wide results and caveats: According to a later analysis, most TCR beta chains associated with CMV appeared HLA-restricted.

PCR used 60 Vbeta primers and 13 Jbeta primers. Clones were sequenced by immunoSEQ multiplex PCR, and TCRdb holds only the in-frame ones, with some missing. The sample carries about 120,000 clones, around three quarters recorded once. About this clone itself: Its specificity is not known.

The V and J ends lost 0 bases and 0 bases respectively, with 11 bases between them. The germline V gene has CDR1 SGHTA and CDR2 FQGNSA. The CDR3 has 16 amino acids. The sequence came from a man aged 30-40 years in good health and CMV-seropositive. V and J are TRBV7-2 and TRBJ1-2; D not certain. The sample consisted of PBMCs. CDR3 DNA sequence: TGTGCCAGCAGCTTAGCCATCCAGGAGGCTAACTATGGCTACACCTTC. Protein sequence: CASSLAIQEANYGYTF.